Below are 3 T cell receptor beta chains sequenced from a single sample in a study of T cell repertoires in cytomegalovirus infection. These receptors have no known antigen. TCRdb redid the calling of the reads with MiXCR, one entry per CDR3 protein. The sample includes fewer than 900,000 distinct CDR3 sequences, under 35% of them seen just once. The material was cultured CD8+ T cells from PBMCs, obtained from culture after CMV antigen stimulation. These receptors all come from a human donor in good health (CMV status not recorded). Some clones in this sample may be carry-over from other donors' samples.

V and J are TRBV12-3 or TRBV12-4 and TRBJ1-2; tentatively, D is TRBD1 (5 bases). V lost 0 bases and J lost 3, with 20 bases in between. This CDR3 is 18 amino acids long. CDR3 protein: CASSLASGRGRGYYGYTF. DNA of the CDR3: TGTGCCAGCAGTTTAGCGAGTGGTAGGGGAAGGGGATACTATGGCTACACCTTC.

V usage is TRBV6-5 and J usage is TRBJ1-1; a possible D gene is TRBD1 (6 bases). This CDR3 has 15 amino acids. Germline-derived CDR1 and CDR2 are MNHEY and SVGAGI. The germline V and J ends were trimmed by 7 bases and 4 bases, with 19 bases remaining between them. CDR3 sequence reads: CASTSRRARGTEAFF. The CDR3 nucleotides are TGTGCCAGCACCTCACGACGGGCCAGGGGCACTGAAGCTTTCTTT.

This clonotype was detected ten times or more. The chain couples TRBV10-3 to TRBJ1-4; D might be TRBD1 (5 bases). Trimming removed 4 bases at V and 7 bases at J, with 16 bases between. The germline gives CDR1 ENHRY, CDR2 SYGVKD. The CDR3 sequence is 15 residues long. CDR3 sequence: CAISVEAGIREKLFF. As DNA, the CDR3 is TGTGCCATCAGTGTGGAGGCAGGGATTCGTGAAAAACTGTTTTTT.